The next 26 T cell receptor beta chains were all read from a single sample in a study of shared T cell receptors in the human thymus (dated by TCRdb to 2020 to 2023). The method was the immunoSEQ multiplex PCR assay. As stored in TCRdb, this immuneACCESS dataset retains in-frame rearrangements with V and J assigned. A fraction of the clones does not appear; measured against another copy, unresolved V genes explain less than half of the discrepancy, and the remainder lacks a known reason. In this sample the table shows 450,000 to 650,000 clones, around three quarters of which occur a single time. Of the sample, more than 0.01% falls within the top ten clones. The sample was also linked to a second study, of human thymus T cells.

Material for sequencing was thymocytes. The receptor source for this set is a boy less than two years old with a congenital heart defect. Donor details come from another sample of the same person, matched by shared clones.

The chain employs TRBV4-2 and TRBJ1-3; tentatively, D is TRBD1 (5 bases). Deletions cut 2 bases from V and 3 bases from J, with 11 bases between. The CDR3 is 15 residues long. Germline CDR1 is LGHNA and CDR2 is YNFKEQ. CDR3 in DNA: TGTGCCAGCAGCCAAAAACCAGGGTTTGGAAACACCATATATTTT. This encodes CASSQKPGFGNTIYF.

This chain joins TRBV5-1 and TRBJ2-1; possibly TRBD1 for D (6 bases). Germline V lookup: CDR1 SGHRS, CDR2 YFSETQ. The V end was cut by 1 base, the J end by 7 bases, with 15 bases between. The CDR3 has 15 amino acids. The CDR3 reads CASSLTGIKGNEQFF. The DNA of the CDR3 is TGCGCCAGCAGCTTGACAGGGATCAAGGGAAATGAGCAGTTCTTC. The full variable domain, with the rest looked up from reference TRBV5-1 and TRBJ2-1, is KAGVTQTPRYLIKTRGQQVTLSCSPISGHRSVSWYQQTPGQGLQFLFEYFSETQRNKGNFPGRFSGRQFSNSRSEMNVSTLELGDSALYLCASSLTGIKGNEQFFGPGTRLTVL.

The V call is TRBV15, the J call TRBJ2-1, with 11 bases identical to TRBD2. The V and J ends lost 5 bases and 4 bases, in that order; junction bases with no gene match: 7. Germline V gene lookup returns CDR1 LNHNV and CDR2 YYDKDF (reference sequence). The CDR3 runs 16 residues. This CDR3 reads CATSGQLAGAYNEQFF. The CDR3, as DNA: TGTGCCACCAGCGGACAACTAGCGGGAGCTTACAATGAGCAGTTCTTC.

The CDR3 spells CATSERPLLMEELFF. The CDR3 DNA follows: TGTGCCACCAGCGAGAGGCCGCTGCTAATGGAGGAACTGTTTTTT. V gene TRBV15 combines with J gene TRBJ1-4; D not certain. From germline, CDR1 is LNHNV and CDR2 YYDKDF (reference sequence). This CDR3 spans 15 amino acids. V was trimmed by 5 bases and J by 12 bases, leaving 22 bases between them.

This clone appeared a few times. J is TRBJ2-1 and V is TRBV19, with TRBD2 identical over 8 bases. Trimming took 1 base from V and 8 from J; bases not matched to a gene: 10. Looked up from germline, CDR1 is LNHDA and CDR2 is SQIVND (reference sequence). This CDR3 region has 16 residues. CDR3 sequence: CASSIGDSGISDEQFF. CDR3 bases: TGTGCCAGTAGTATAGGAGATAGCGGGATTAGCGATGAGCAGTTCTTC.

This clone was found a few times. This sequence joins TRBV30 and TRBJ2-5, with D maybe TRBD2 (5 bases). Germline CDR1 GTSNPN, CDR2 SVGIG (reference sequence). There are 13 residues in the CDR3. V gave up 7 bases and J gave up 4 bases, with 16 bases separating them. The CDR3 here is CASIEGTGETQYF. CDR3 DNA sequence: TGTGCCTCAATTGAGGGAACCGGAGAGACCCAGTACTTC.

The rearrangement links TRBV7-2 to TRBJ2-7; 7 bases agree with TRBD2. With 6 bases clipped from V and 11 bases from J, the junction kept 10 bases outside the gene matches. This CDR3 contains 12 residues. The V gene's germline CDR1 is SGHTA and CDR2 FQGNSA. Here the CDR3 reads CASRLKAGLKYF. Written as DNA, the CDR3 is TGTGCCAGCAGACTAAAAGCGGGATTGAAGTACTTC.

J is TRBJ1-4 and V is TRBV19, with D hard to call. From germline, CDR1 is LNHDA and CDR2 SQIVND (reference sequence). The V end lost 10 bases, the J end lost 3 bases, and 3 bases lay between the germline ends. There are 10 residues in the CDR3. CDR3 in DNA: TGTGCCACCGCTAATGAAAAACTGTTTTTT. Amino acid sequence: CATANEKLFF.

The chain employs TRBV19 and TRBJ1-4; TRBD1 is a possible D gene (5 bases). The V and J ends lost 5 bases and 7 bases respectively, with 23 bases between them. This CDR3 comprises 17 residues. The V gene's germline CDR1 is LNHDA and CDR2 SQIVND (reference sequence). The chain's CDR3 is CASSPPVNRLWGEKLFF. CDR3 in DNA: TGTGCCAGTAGTCCCCCCGTTAACAGGTTGTGGGGTGAAAAACTGTTTTTT.

The rearrangement uses TRBV4-1 and TRBJ1-4; the D gene is possibly TRBD1 (6 bases). Germline CDR1 and CDR2: MGHRA and YSYEKL. There are 16 residues in the CDR3. Trimming cost V 5 bases and J 4 bases, with 17 bases left between them. In DNA form, the CDR3 reads TGCGCCAGCAGCACGAGGGGGGGGGCCCATAATGAAAAACTGTTTTTT. This encodes CASSTRGGAHNEKLFF.

The chain combines TRBV4-1 with TRBJ2-6; tentative D call: TRBD1 (5 bases). The CDR3 has 16 amino acids. CDR1 and CDR2 from the germline V gene are MGHRA and YSYEKL. V was shortened by 5 bases and J by 0 bases, with 11 bases between the two germline ends. The DNA of the CDR3 is TGCGCCAGCAGCAAAAGCCAGGGCTCTGGGGCCAACGTCCTGACTTTC. Translating it yields CASSKSQGSGANVLTF.

The chain employs TRBV27 and TRBJ2-7; 8 bases are a match to TRBD2. There are 14 residues in the CDR3. Germline V gene sequence: CDR1 MNHEY, CDR2 SMNVEV (reference sequence). J lost 5 bases, V lost 3 bases, and 6 bases had no gene match. The CDR3: CASSFSGGIHEQYF. In DNA form, the CDR3 reads TGTGCCAGCAGTTTCTCGGGAGGGATCCACGAGCAGTACTTC.

The chain couples TRBV28 to TRBJ2-7, with TRBD1 matching 9 bases. Trimming removed 6 bases from V and 5 bases from J; junction bases left unmatched: 14. The CDR3 runs 16 residues. Germline V CDR1 and CDR2: MDHEN, SYDVKM. The CDR3 here is CASRTYGGTGFNEQYF. The CDR3 DNA follows: TGTGCCAGCAGGACGTACGGTGGGACAGGGTTCAACGAGCAGTACTTC.

The J gene is TRBJ2-7, the V gene TRBV5-6; TRBD1 aligns across 8 bases. With V trimmed by 4 bases and J by 3 bases, 12 bases remained unmatched. The V gene's germline CDR1 is SGHDT and CDR2 YYEEEE. This CDR3 is built from 16 residues. The CDR3 sequence is CASSLGIGQGLYEQYF. The CDR3 DNA follows: TGTGCCAGCAGCCTGGGGATCGGACAGGGCCTCTACGAGCAGTACTTC.

This chain joins TRBV28 and TRBJ2-7; possible D gene TRBD1, 6 bases. Germline-derived CDR1 and CDR2 are MDHEN and SYDVKM. CDR3 length equals 14 residues. The V and J ends lost 5 bases and 5 bases respectively, with 16 bases between them. The CDR3 nucleotides are TGTGCCAGCAGTCTCACAGGGTGCCTCGACGAGCAGTACTTC. It encodes CASSLTGCLDEQYF.

This chain connects TRBV2 to TRBJ2-7; 9 bases are shared with TRBD2. The J segment lost 2 bases and the V segment lost 3 bases, leaving 8 bases of the junction unmatched. This CDR3 contains 16 residues. Looked up from germline, CDR1 is SNHLY and CDR2 is FYNNEI. The CDR3 DNA reads TGTGCCAGCAGTGATTCGTCGCGGGAGGGGGCCTACGAGCAGTACTTC. Translating gives CASSDSSREGAYEQYF.

The gene calls are TRBV6-1 and TRBJ2-4; D ambiguous. Trimming removed 11 bases from V and 5 bases from J, with 16 bases in between. Germline CDR1 is MNHNS and CDR2 is SASEGT. This CDR3 is built from 13 residues. In DNA, the CDR3 is TGTGCCGTAGGCTCACGGAGCGAAAACATTCAGTACTTC. Amino acids: CAVGSRSENIQYF.

The genes are TRBV15 and TRBJ2-6; unclear D gene. The CDR3 loop spans 17 amino acids. CDR1 is LNHNV and CDR2 is YYDKDF in the germline V gene (reference sequence). The ends were cut back, 5 bases at V and 2 bases at J, with 16 bases in the middle. CDR3 in DNA: TGTGCCACCAGCGGAGTAAAGATGGTAGCTGGGGCCAACGTCCTGACTTTC. Amino acids: CATSGVKMVAGANVLTF. The full variable domain, its missing parts supplied by reference TRBV15 and TRBJ2-6, is DAMVIQNPRYQVTQFGKPVTLSCSQTLNHNVMYWYQQKSSQAPKLLFHYYDKDFNNEADTPDNFQSRRPNTSFCFLDIRSPGLGDTAMYLCATSGVKMVAGANVLTFGAGSRLTVL.

The chain joins TRBV4-1 to TRBJ2-5; 9 bases agree with TRBD1. The end of the DNA fits TRBJ2-7 better, so the J call may be wrong. This CDR3 is built from 17 residues. Germline CDR1 and CDR2: MGHRA and YSYEKL. DNA for the CDR3: TGCGCCAGCAGCCAAGATAGGAGGACAGGGGTGCTATACGAGCAGTACTTC. Amino acids: CASSQDRRTGVLYEQYF.

The rearrangement joins TRBV14 to TRBJ2-7; no clear D gene. Trimming removed 1 base at V and 4 bases at J, with 2 bases between. The CDR3 loop spans 11 amino acids. Germline-derived CDR1 and CDR2 are SGHDN and FVKESK. CDR3 amino acids: CASSQAYEQYF. CDR3 bases: TGTGCCAGCAGCCAAGCTTACGAGCAGTACTTC. The whole variable domain, remainder taken from reference TRBV14 and TRBJ2-7, is EAGVTQFPSHSVIEKGQTVTLRCDPISGHDNLYWYRRVMGKEIKFLLHFVKESKQDESGMPNNRFLAERTGGTYSTLKVQPAELEDSGVYFCASSQAYEQYFGPGTRLTVT.

This clone was observed a few times. The J gene is TRBJ2-7, the V gene TRBV11-3, with TRBD2 identical over 8 bases. With 5 bases clipped from V and 1 base from J, the junction kept 13 bases outside the gene matches. CDR1 is SGHNT, CDR2 YENEEA, per germline. The CDR3 contains 17 residues. CDR3 nucleotide sequence: TGTGCCAGCAGCCGGACTAGCAGGGGAGGTTATTCCTACGAGCAGTACTTC. It yields the protein CASSRTSRGGYSYEQYF.

The genes are TRBV2 and TRBJ2-5, with D perhaps matching TRBD2 (6 bases). The germline V gene has CDR1 SNHLY and CDR2 FYNNEI. The CDR3 runs to 16 residues. With 5 bases removed from V and 3 bases from J, the gap between germline ends came to 19 bases. CDR3 sequence: CASSPRLGLTEETQYF. As DNA, the CDR3 is TGTGCCAGCAGTCCTCGACTAGGGCTTACCGAAGAGACCCAGTACTTC.

This clone has only a few counts. This chain connects TRBV18 to TRBJ1-1, with D maybe TRBD1 (6 bases). This CDR3 has 16 amino acids. V lost 6 bases to trimming and J lost 0 bases, with 17 bases between them. Germline lookup yields CDR1 KGHSH and CDR2 LQKENI. This CDR3 reads CASSRPGETMNTEAFF. CDR3 nucleotides: TGTGCCAGCTCTAGGCCAGGGGAAACCATGAACACTGAAGCTTTCTTT.

This clone was detected only a few times. The chain employs TRBV10-3 and TRBJ1-1, with TRBD1 matching 7 bases. CDR3 size: 14 residues. Trimming took 8 bases from V and 1 from J; bases not matched to a gene: 7. Germline CDR1 and CDR2: ENHRY and SYGVKD. The chain's CDR3 is CAIGSRGRNTEAFF. The CDR3 DNA reads as TGTGCCATCGGTTCCAGGGGGAGGAACACTGAAGCTTTCTTT.

This chain uses TRBV7-8 with TRBJ2-7, with 8 bases that match TRBD1. The V and J ends lost 5 bases and 7 bases, in that order; junction bases with no gene match: 10. The CDR3 is 14 residues long. The germline CDR1 and CDR2 sequences are SGHVS and FQNEAQ. CDR3 sequence reads: CASSEDRALTEQYF. CDR3 coding DNA: TGTGCCAGCAGCGAGGACAGGGCATTGACTGAGCAGTACTTC.

The gene calls are TRBV5-6 and TRBJ2-2; D is uncertain. V lost 4 bases to trimming and J lost 6 bases, with 7 bases between them. The CDR3 is 12 residues long. Germline-derived CDR1 and CDR2 are SGHDT and YYEEEE. In DNA form, the CDR3 reads TGTGCCAGCAGCATTCCCGCCGGGGAGCTGTTTTTT. This sequence encodes CASSIPAGELFF. The full variable domain, in which reference TRBV5-6 and TRBJ2-2 provide the parts outside the CDR3, is DAGVTQSPTHLIKTRGQQVTLRCSPKSGHDTVSWYQQALGQGPQFIFQYYEEEERQRGNFPDRFSGHQFPNYSSELNVNALLLGDSALYLCASSIPAGELFFGEGSRLTVL.